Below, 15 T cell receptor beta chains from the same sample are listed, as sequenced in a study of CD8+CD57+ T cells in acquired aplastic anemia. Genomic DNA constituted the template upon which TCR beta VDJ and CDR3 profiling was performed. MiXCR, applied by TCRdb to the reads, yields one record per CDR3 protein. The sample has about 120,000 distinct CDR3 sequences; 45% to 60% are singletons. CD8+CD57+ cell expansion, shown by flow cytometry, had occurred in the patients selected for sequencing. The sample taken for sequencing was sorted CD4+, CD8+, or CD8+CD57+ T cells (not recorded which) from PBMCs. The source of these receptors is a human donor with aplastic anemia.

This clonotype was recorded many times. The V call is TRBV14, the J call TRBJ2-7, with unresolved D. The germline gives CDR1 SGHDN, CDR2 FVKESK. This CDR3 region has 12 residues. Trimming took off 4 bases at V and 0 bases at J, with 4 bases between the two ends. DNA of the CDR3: TGTGCCAGCAGCCGCGTCTCCTACGAGCAGTACTTC. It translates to CASSRVSYEQYF.

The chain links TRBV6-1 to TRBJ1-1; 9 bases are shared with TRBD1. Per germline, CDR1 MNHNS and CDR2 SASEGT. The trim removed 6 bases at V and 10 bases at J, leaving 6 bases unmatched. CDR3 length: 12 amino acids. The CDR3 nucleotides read TGTGCCAGCAGAGACCTGGGACAGGGAGCTTTCTTT. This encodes CASRDLGQGAFF.

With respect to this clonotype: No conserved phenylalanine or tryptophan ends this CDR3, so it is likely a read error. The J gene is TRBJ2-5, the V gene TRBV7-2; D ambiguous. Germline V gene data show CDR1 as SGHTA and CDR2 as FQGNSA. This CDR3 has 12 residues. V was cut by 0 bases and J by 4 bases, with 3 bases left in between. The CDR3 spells CASSLALETQYL. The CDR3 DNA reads TGTGCCAGCAGCTTAGCGCTAGAGACCCAGTACCTC.

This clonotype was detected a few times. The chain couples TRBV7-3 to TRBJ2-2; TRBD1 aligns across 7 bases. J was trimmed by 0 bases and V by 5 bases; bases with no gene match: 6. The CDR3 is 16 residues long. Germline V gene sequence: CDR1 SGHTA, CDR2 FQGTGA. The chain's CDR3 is CASSRLGTANTGELFF. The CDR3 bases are TGTGCCAGCAGCCGCCTGGGGACAGCGAACACCGGGGAGCTGTTTTTT.

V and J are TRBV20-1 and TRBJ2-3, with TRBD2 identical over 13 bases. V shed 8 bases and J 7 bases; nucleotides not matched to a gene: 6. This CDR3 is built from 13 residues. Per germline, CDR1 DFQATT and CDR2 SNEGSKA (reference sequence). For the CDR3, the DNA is TGCAGTCCACTAGCGGGAGGGGTCAATACGCAGTATTTT. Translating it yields CSPLAGGVNTQYF.

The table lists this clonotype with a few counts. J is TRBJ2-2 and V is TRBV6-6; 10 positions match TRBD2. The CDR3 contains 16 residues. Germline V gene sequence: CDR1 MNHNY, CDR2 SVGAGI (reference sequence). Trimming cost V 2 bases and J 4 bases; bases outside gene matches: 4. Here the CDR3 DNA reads TGTGCCAGCAGTTACCCCCAGCGGGAGGGCACCGGGGAGCTGTTTTTT. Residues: CASSYPQREGTGELFF.

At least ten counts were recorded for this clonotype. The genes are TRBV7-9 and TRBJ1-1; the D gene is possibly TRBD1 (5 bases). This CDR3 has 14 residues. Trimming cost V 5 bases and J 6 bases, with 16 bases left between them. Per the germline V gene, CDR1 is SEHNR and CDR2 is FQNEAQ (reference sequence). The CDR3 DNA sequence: TGTGCCAGCAGCACAGACGCGACAGTCCCTGAAGCTTTCTTT. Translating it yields CASSTDATVPEAFF.

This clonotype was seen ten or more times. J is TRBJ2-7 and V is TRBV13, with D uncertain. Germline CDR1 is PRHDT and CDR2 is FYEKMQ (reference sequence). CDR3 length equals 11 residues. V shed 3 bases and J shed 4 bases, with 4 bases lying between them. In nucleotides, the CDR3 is TGTGCCAGCAGCTTCCGTTACGAGCAGTACTTC. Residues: CASSFRYEQYF. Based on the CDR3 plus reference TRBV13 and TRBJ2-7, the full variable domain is AAGVIQSPRHLIKEKRETATLKCYPIPRHDTVYWYQQGPGQDPQFLISFYEKMQSDKGSIPDRFSAQQFSDYHSELNMSSLELGDSALYFCASSFRYEQYFGPGTRLTVT.

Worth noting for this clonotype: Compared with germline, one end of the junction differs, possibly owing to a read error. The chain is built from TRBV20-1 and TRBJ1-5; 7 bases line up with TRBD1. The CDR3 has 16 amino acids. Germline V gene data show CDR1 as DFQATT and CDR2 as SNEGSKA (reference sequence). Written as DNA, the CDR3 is TGCAGTGCCCTAAGAGGGGGCTGGGATAGCAATCAGCCCCGGCATTTT. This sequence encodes CSALRGGWDSNQPRHF.

The CDR3 region is CASSFLSAGHPYEQYF. CDR3 nucleotide sequence: TGTGCCAGCAGTTTTCTTTCGGCGGGACACCCCTACGAGCAGTACTTC. This rearrangement joins TRBV27 to TRBJ2-7; D could derive from TRBD1 or TRBD2 (6 bases each). Trimming removed 3 bases from V and 2 bases from J, with 17 bases in between. The CDR3 has 16 amino acids. Germline V gene sequence: CDR1 MNHEY, CDR2 SMNVEV (reference sequence).

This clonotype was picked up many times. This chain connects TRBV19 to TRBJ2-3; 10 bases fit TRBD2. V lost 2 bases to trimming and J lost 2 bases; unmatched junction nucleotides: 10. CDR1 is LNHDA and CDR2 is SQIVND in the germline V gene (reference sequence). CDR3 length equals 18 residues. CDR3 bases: TGTGCCAGTAGTATAATCTTCCTCCTAGCGGGAGACACAGATACGCAGTATTTT. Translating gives CASSIIFLLAGDTDTQYF.

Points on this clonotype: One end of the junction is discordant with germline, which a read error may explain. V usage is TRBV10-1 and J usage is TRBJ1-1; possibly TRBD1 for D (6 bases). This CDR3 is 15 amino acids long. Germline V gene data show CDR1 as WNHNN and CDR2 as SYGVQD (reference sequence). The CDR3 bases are TGTGCCAGCAGCCGGGAAGGGGGAGGGAGGACTGAAGCTTTCTTT. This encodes CASSREGGGRTEAFF.

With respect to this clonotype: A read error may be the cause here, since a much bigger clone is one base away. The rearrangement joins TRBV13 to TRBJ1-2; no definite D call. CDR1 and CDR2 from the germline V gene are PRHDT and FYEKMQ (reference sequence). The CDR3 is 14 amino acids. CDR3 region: CASSLDRSVHGCTF. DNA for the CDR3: TGTGCCAGCAGCTTAGATAGGTCCGTGCATGGCTGCACCTTC.

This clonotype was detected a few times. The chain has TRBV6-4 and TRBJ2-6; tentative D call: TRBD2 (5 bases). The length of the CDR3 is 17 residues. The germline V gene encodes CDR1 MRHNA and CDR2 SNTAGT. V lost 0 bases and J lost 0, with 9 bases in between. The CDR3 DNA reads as TGTGCCAGCAGTGACTCTTACGCGGGCTCTGGGGCCAACGTCCTGACTTTC. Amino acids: CASSDSYAGSGANVLTF.

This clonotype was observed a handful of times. The CDR3 is CASSLTGANTGELFF. CDR3 DNA: TGTGCCAGCAGCTTGACAGGGGCGAACACCGGGGAGCTGTTTTTT. This sequence joins TRBV7-3 and TRBJ2-2, with TRBD1 matching 8 bases. The J segment lost 0 bases and the V segment lost 3 bases, leaving 0 bases of the junction unmatched. Per the germline V gene, CDR1 is SGHTA and CDR2 is FQGTGA. The CDR3 is 15 amino acids.